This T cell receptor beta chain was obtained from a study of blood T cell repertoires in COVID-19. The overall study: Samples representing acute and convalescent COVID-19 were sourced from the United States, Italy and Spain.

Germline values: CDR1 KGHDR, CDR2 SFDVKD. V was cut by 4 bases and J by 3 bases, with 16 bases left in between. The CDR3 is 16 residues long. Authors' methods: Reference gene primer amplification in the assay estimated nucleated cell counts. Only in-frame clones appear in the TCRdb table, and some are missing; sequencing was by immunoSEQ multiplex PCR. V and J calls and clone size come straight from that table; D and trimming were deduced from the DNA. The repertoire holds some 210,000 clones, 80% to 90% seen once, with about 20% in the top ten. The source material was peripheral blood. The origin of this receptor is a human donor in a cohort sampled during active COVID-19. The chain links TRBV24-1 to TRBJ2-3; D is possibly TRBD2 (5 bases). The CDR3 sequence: CATSDLGRRGTDTQYF. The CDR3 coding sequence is TGTGCCACCAGTGACCTGGGCCGACGAGGGACAGATACGCAGTATTTT.